Listed here are 10 T cell receptor beta chains from one sample, sequenced in a study of blood T cell repertoires in COVID-19. The table came from immunoSEQ multiplex PCR; TCRdb's copy has only in-frame clones and leaves some out. The sample has 100,000 to 150,000 clones; 88% are singletons. The sequenced sample consisted of peripheral blood. The receptors derive from a man aged 45-60 years with acute or convalescent COVID-19.

This sequence joins TRBV30 and TRBJ1-1; D not certain. CDR1 is GTSNPN and CDR2 is SVGIG in the germline V gene (reference sequence). Trimming took 0 bases from V and 4 from J, leaving 9 bases between them. CDR3 length equals 13 residues. The DNA for the CDR3 is TGTGCCTGGAGTGTTAACTTCCTCACTGAAGCTTTCTTT. Translation: CAWSVNFLTEAFF.

This clone was detected only once. The gene calls are TRBV6-2 or TRBV6-3 and TRBJ2-1; 14 bases line up with TRBD2. CDR1 is MNHEY and CDR2 is SVGEGT in the germline V gene. The CDR3 sequence is 20 residues long. The junction had 13 bases not matched to a gene; V was cut back by 0 bases and J by 6 bases. The CDR3 sequence: CASSYSTVTGTSGRGNEQFF. In DNA form, the CDR3 reads TGTGCCAGCAGTTACTCAACGGTCACGGGGACTAGCGGGAGAGGCAATGAGCAGTTCTTC.

This chain uses TRBV7-2 with TRBJ1-1, with D perhaps TRBD1 (6 bases). Germline lookup yields CDR1 SGHTA and CDR2 FQGNSA. The V end lost 5 bases, the J end lost 11 bases, and 21 bases lay between the germline ends. CDR3 length: 14 residues. This CDR3 reads CASSLAGGDAGAFF. As DNA, the CDR3 is TGTGCCAGCAGCCTCGCGGGGGGCGATGCCGGGGCTTTCTTT.

The chain recombines TRBV27 with TRBJ2-3; perhaps TRBD2 as D (5 bases). The CDR3 is 17 amino acids. Deletions cut 5 bases from V and 3 bases from J, with 21 bases between. Germline CDR1 MNHEY, CDR2 SMNVEV (reference sequence). The CDR3 sequence: CASSTREGRRGTDTQYF. The DNA of the CDR3 is TGTGCCAGCAGTACCCGAGAAGGGCGGAGAGGGACAGATACGCAGTATTTT.

The CDR3 DNA reads TGCGCCAGCAGCCGACTAGAAGGCTTATACGAGCAGTACTTC. Protein sequence: CASSRLEGLYEQYF. The chain couples TRBV5-1 to TRBJ2-7, with D perhaps TRBD2 (6 bases). Germline loops: CDR1 SGHRS, CDR2 YFSETQ. CDR3 length: 14 residues. The V and J ends lost 4 bases and 4 bases respectively, with 15 bases between them.

The genes are TRBV29-1 and TRBJ2-2; D remains ambiguous. The V and J ends lost 4 bases and 0 bases respectively, with 6 bases between them. Per germline, CDR1 SQVTM and CDR2 ANQGSEA. The CDR3 runs 13 residues. The CDR3 sequence is CSVVVANTGELFF. The CDR3 DNA sequence: TGCAGCGTTGTTGTCGCGAACACCGGGGAGCTGTTTTTT.

In this sample, this clone turned up once. The chain carries TRBV14 and TRBJ2-3, with D hard to call. CDR1 is SGHDN, CDR2 FVKESK, per germline. The ends were cut back, 4 bases at V and 5 bases at J, with 7 bases in the middle. The CDR3 consists of 12 residues. The CDR3 sequence is CASSPGRDTQYF. CDR3 DNA: TGTGCCAGCAGCCCTGGTAGAGATACGCAGTATTTT.

The chain employs TRBV30 and TRBJ1-5; tentative D call: TRBD1 (5 bases). The length of the CDR3 is 13 residues. Germline V gene sequence: CDR1 GTSNPN, CDR2 SVGIG (reference sequence). Trimming shortened V by 5 bases and J by 4 bases, and 12 bases separated the two germline ends. This chain's CDR3 is CAWEVGGNQPQHF. CDR3 nucleotide sequence: TGTGCCTGGGAGGTGGGGGGGAATCAGCCCCAGCATTTT.

The chain is built from TRBV7-8 and TRBJ2-7, with 7 bases that match TRBD1. Looked up from germline, CDR1 is SGHVS and CDR2 is FQNEAQ. This CDR3 region has 14 residues. The V gene end was trimmed by 5 bases and the J gene end by 2 bases; junction bases not matched to a gene: 6. CDR3 loop: CASSQDRVPYEQYF. CDR3 nucleotides: TGTGCCAGCAGCCAAGACAGGGTGCCCTACGAGCAGTACTTC.

The J gene is TRBJ1-3, the V gene TRBV5-6; no definite D call. The CDR3 has 16 amino acids. Germline CDR1 reads SGHDT; CDR2 reads YYEEEE. V was clipped by 5 bases and J by 4 bases, with 19 bases between them. The CDR3 region has the DNA TGTGCCAGCAGGCCCGGGAGGGTCGGGATCGGAAACACCATATATTTT. Its translation is CASRPGRVGIGNTIYF.